This entry lists 12 T cell receptor beta chains sequenced from one sample in a study of glioma-infiltrating T cells. Amplification of TCR alpha and beta CDR3 regions from RNA used iRepertoire nested multiplex PCR. TCRdb analysed the multiplex PCR reads with MiXCR anew, one entry per CDR3 protein. Of around 180,000 distinct CDR3 sequences in the sample, about 40% were seen once. Sequenced: glioma tissue, nonneoplastic brain tissue, or PBMCs (not recorded which). The receptors were gathered from a human donor with low-grade glioma or glioblastoma, undergoing nonglioma brain surgery, or in good health (not recorded which).

The chain carries TRBV7-2 and TRBJ2-1; TRBD1 aligns across 9 bases. The CDR3 has 16 residues. The germline CDR1 and CDR2 sequences are SGHTA and FQGNSA. V was clipped by 5 bases and J by 7 bases; unmatched bases: 12. The CDR3 region has the DNA TGTGCCAGCAGCAACAACCGGGACAGGGTCTTGAATGAGCAGTTCTTC. As protein: CASSNNRDRVLNEQFF.

This clonotype was found a few times. J is TRBJ2-3 and V is TRBV9; D is possibly TRBD1 or TRBD2 (5 bases each). The CDR3 extends over 15 amino acids. Germline lookup yields CDR1 SGDLS and CDR2 YYNGEE. Trimming took 6 bases from V and 1 from J, leaving 15 bases between them. CDR3 sequence reads: CASTPTGARTDTQYF. The CDR3 DNA sequence: TGTGCCAGCACTCCGACCGGGGCCCGCACAGATACGCAGTATTTT.

This chain joins TRBV19 and TRBJ1-4; no clear D gene. CDR1 and CDR2 (germline): LNHDA, SQIVND (reference sequence). V lost 3 bases, J lost 10 bases, and 9 bases lay in between. The CDR3 has 12 amino acids. CDR3 protein: CASSIDGGKLFF. Here the CDR3 DNA reads TGTGCCAGTAGTATCGATGGCGGAAAACTGTTTTTT. The whole variable domain, remainder taken from reference TRBV19 and TRBJ1-4, is DGGITQSPKYLFRKEGQNVTLSCEQNLNHDAMYWYRQDPGQGLRLIYYSQIVNDFQKGDIAEGYSVSREKKESFPLTVTSAQKNPTAFYLCASSIDGGKLFFGSGTQLSVL.

This clonotype has at least ten counts. The CDR3 protein is CASSDGVTEAFF. In DNA form, the CDR3 reads TGTGCCAGCAGTGATGGGGTCACTGAAGCTTTCTTT. The chain links TRBV6-1 to TRBJ1-1; unclear D gene. The CDR3 extends over 12 amino acids. The V gene lost 3 bases and the J gene lost 4 bases, with 6 bases spanning the gap. The germline V gene has CDR1 MNHNS and CDR2 SASEGT.

This clonotype showed up many times. V gene TRBV6-1 combines with J gene TRBJ2-3; 8 bases fit TRBD1. The germline CDR1 and CDR2 sequences are MNHNS and SASEGT. CDR3 length: 14 residues. V was pared by 6 bases and J by 14 bases, with 16 bases of the junction left unmatched. CDR3: CASSMETGGSHLYF. CDR3 nucleotide sequence: TGTGCCAGCAGCATGGAAACAGGGGGTTCTCACCTGTATTTT.

On this clonotype: A much larger clone lies a single base off, so this may be a read error. The gene calls are TRBV28 and TRBJ2-3, with D perhaps TRBD2 (5 bases). CDR3 length equals 15 residues. The V and J ends lost 5 bases and 4 bases respectively, with 16 bases between them. Looked up from germline, CDR1 is MDHEN and CDR2 is SYDVKM. DNA of the CDR3: TGTGCCAGCAGTGTCACCGGGAAAGCCCCAGATACGCAGTATTTT. Translation gives CASSVTGKAPDTQYF. The full variable domain, its missing parts supplied by reference TRBV28 and TRBJ2-3, is DVKVTQSSRYLVKRTGEKVFLECVQDMDHENMFWYRQDPGLGLRLIYFSYDVKMKEKGDIPEGYSVSREKKERFSLILESASTNQTSMYLCASSVTGKAPDTQYFGPGTRLTVL.

As regards this clonotype: Possible read error: a much larger clone is one base away. The CDR3 region is CASSQVSGYDQYF. The CDR3 DNA reads as TGTGCCAGCAGCCAAGTATCGGGATACGACCAGTACTTC. The V call is TRBV14, the J call TRBJ2-7; D possibly corresponds to TRBD2 (5 bases). The CDR3 length is 13 residues. The germline V gene encodes CDR1 SGHDN and CDR2 FVKESK.

Points on this clonotype: It may be a read error: a sequence one base away is much more abundant. The chain combines TRBV15 with TRBJ2-1, with unresolved D. This CDR3 has 14 amino acids. Germline loops: CDR1 LNHNV, CDR2 YYDKDF (reference sequence). Here the CDR3 reads CATSLSRKGNEQSF. The CDR3 DNA sequence: TGTGCCACCAGCTTATCGCGTAAGGGCAATGAGCAGTCCTTC.

In its sample, this clonotype was seen once. Possible read error: a much larger clone is one base away. V gene TRBV15 combines with J gene TRBJ2-7; D assignment may be TRBD1 or TRBD2 (5 bases each). The CDR3 covers 13 residues. The germline CDR1 and CDR2 sequences are LNHNV and YYDKDF (reference sequence). The CDR3 DNA reads as TGTGCCAGCAGCTTAATCATCGGGGCCGAGCAGTACTTC. Translating it yields CASSLIIGAEQYF.

This clonotype was counted ten times or more. The chain uses TRBV6-1 and TRBJ2-4; 7 bases agree with TRBD2. Germline V gene lookup returns CDR1 MNHNS and CDR2 SASEGT. The CDR3 sequence is 15 residues long. Trimming cost V 7 bases and J 8 bases; bases outside gene matches: 14. Here the CDR3 reads CASTNPRTSRDIQYF. The CDR3 coding sequence is TGTGCCAGCACCAACCCCCGGACTAGTAGGGACATTCAGTACTTC.

This clonotype occurred many times. The gene calls are TRBV6-1 and TRBJ2-7; D is possibly TRBD1 or TRBD2 (5 bases each). In germline, CDR1 is MNHNS, CDR2 SASEGT. The CDR3 spans 13 residues. The V gene lost 3 bases and the J gene lost 4 bases, with 10 bases spanning the gap. The CDR3 bases are TGTGCCAGCAGTGAGCCGGGACCTTACGAGCAGTACTTC. Translated: CASSEPGPYEQYF.

This clonotype came up many times. The chain combines TRBV7-2 with TRBJ1-2; possibly TRBD1 for D (6 bases). The CDR3 loop spans 16 amino acids. Per germline, CDR1 SGHTA and CDR2 FQGNSA. Deletions cut 7 bases from V and 3 bases from J, with 21 bases between. The CDR3 region has the DNA TGTGCCAGCACCTCATCGAAGACAGGTCTTTACTATGGCTACACCTTC. As protein: CASTSSKTGLYYGYTF.